This TCR beta chain was captured by sequencing in a study of T cell responses to AZD1222 COVID-19 vaccine. Profiling relied on immunoSEQ multiplex PCR, and the TCRdb table lists in-frame clones only, not all of them. The table has roughly 180,000 clones, roughly nine tenths seen once. Germline V CDR1 and CDR2: SGHNT, YYREEE (reference sequence). This CDR3 has 16 residues. V gave up 0 bases and J gave up 0 bases; unmatched junction bases: 3. Study conclusions and caveats: Females made up more of the donors, who were largely white British, and clonal diversity may have come out too low.

Worth noting for this clone: Its antigen remains unidentified.

The sample was peripheral blood, taken 28 days after the second AZD1222 dose. The chain uses TRBV5-4 and TRBJ1-3, with 7 bases lining up with TRBD1. The sequence derives from an adult who received the AZD1222 COVID-19 vaccine. The CDR3 protein is CASSLGGQNSGNTIYF. CDR3 nucleotide sequence: TGTGCCAGCAGCTTGGGGGGACAGAACTCTGGAAACACCATATATTTT.